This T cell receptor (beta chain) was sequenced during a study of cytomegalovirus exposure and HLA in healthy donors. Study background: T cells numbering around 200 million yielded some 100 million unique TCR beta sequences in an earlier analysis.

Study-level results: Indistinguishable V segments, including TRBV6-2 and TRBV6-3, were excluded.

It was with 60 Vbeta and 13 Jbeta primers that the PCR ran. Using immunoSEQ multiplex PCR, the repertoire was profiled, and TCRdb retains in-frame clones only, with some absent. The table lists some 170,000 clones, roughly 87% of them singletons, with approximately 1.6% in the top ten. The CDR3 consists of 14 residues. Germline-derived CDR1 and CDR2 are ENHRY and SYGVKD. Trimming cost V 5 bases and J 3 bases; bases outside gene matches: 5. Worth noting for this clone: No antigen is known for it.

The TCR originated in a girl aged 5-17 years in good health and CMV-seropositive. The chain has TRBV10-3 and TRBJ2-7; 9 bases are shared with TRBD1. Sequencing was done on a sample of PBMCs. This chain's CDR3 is CAISPGQGNYEQYF. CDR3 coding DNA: TGTGCCATCAGTCCGGGACAGGGCAACTACGAGCAGTACTTC.